The clone carrying this TCR beta chain was seen once. A much more abundant neighbour one base away suggests this may be a read error. The V gene's germline CDR1 is LGHDT and CDR2 YNNKEL (reference sequence). The CDR3 has 13 residues. Trimming took off 4 bases at V and 6 bases at J, with 10 bases between the two ends. Patients aged 18 to 65 with hyperthyroidism were newly diagnosed, with duration under 2 months. The record originates from a study of T cells in Graves' hyperthyroidism and ophthalmopathy. Researchers amplified the TCR beta CDR3 regions from RNA transcripts. A first-round RT-PCR of the TCR CDR3 used the HTBI primer set. From the multiplex PCR reads, TCRdb called clonotypes with MiXCR, one entry per CDR3 protein. The data hold fewer than 900,000 distinct CDR3 sequences, with over 15% observed a single time.

The V and J genes are TRBV3-1 and TRBJ2-1; the D is unclear. The receptor was isolated from a woman aged 45 to 65 with Graves' hyperthyroidism that later progressed to Graves' ophthalmopathy. Specimen: blood. The CDR3 is CASSPSAPNEQFF. The CDR3 DNA is TGTGCCAGCAGCCCGTCGGCCCCCAATGAGCAGTTCTTC.